The 21 T cell receptor beta chains below were found in one sample sequenced in a study of blood T cell repertoires in COVID-19. Method: immunoSEQ multiplex PCR; TCRdb's copy keeps in-frame clones and lacks some. The repertoire has approximately 200,000 clones, roughly nine tenths of them found once; the top ten carry 3% to 3.5%. Sequences were obtained from PBMCs or T cells enriched from blood (not recorded which). The receptors were gathered from a young woman in a cohort exposed to, infected with or recovered from COVID-19 (not recorded which).

This clone was observed a few times. At one end the junction does not follow the germline gene, possibly because of a read error. This rearrangement joins TRBV29-1 to TRBJ2-5, with 7 bases lining up with TRBD1. Germline V gene data show CDR1 as SQVTM and CDR2 as ANQGSEA. The CDR3 sequence is 12 residues long. CDR3 protein: CSVEGGGETQYF. The CDR3 nucleotides read TGCAGCGTGGAAGGGGGCGGCGAGACCCAGTACTTC.

The rearrangement uses TRBV27 and TRBJ1-2, with no clear D. This CDR3 is built from 15 residues. Trimming pared 4 bases from V and 3 bases from J, leaving 15 bases between. Germline CDR1 reads MNHEY; CDR2 reads SMNVEV (reference sequence). The CDR3, as DNA: TGTGCCAGCAGTTCCCGGGCCGGGAAGGACTATGGCTACACCTTC. Translating gives CASSSRAGKDYGYTF.

The chain links TRBV6-5 to TRBJ1-5, with D possibly matching TRBD1 (6 bases). The germline CDR1 and CDR2 sequences are MNHEY and SVGAGI. The CDR3 is 16 amino acids. V gave up 0 bases and J gave up 6 bases, with 15 bases separating them. Here the CDR3 reads CASSYSFSGDIQPQHF. The DNA of the CDR3 is TGTGCCAGCAGTTACTCGTTTTCAGGGGACATTCAGCCCCAGCATTTT.

V and J are TRBV19 and TRBJ1-2, with TRBD1 matching over 8 bases. The CDR3 spans 15 residues. Germline V gene sequence: CDR1 LNHDA, CDR2 SQIVND (reference sequence). Trimming at V came to 4 bases and at J to 4 bases, leaving 8 bases not matched to a gene. The CDR3 coding sequence is TGTGCCAGTAGTAGCGGGACAGGTAACGCCTATGGCTACACCTTC. As protein: CASSSGTGNAYGYTF.

The DNA of the CDR3 is TGTGCCAGCAGCCAAGTTCCCGGGGGGGGCACTGAAGCTTTCTTT. It encodes CASSQVPGGGTEAFF. V usage is TRBV14 and J usage is TRBJ1-1; a possible D gene is TRBD1 (5 bases). Trimming stripped 1 base from V and 4 bases from J, with 13 bases between. Looked up from germline, CDR1 is SGHDN and CDR2 is FVKESK. This CDR3 comprises 15 residues.

The chain couples TRBV18 to TRBJ1-1; TRBD1 agrees at 11 bases. J lost 5 bases, V lost 5 bases, and 7 bases had no gene match. This CDR3 is 15 amino acids long. The germline V gene encodes CDR1 KGHSH and CDR2 LQKENI. The CDR3 loop reads CASSFGQGAWTEAFF. The CDR3 DNA is TGTGCCAGCTCATTTGGACAGGGGGCTTGGACTGAAGCTTTCTTT.

This clone has only one observation. The rearrangement joins TRBV5-1 to TRBJ1-1, with D unclear. The germline V gene encodes CDR1 SGHRS and CDR2 YFSETQ. This CDR3 comprises 14 residues. The V end was cut by 0 bases, the J end by 0 bases, with 6 bases between. CDR3 nucleotides: TGCGCCAGCAGCTTGGAACCAGTGAACACTGAAGCTTTCTTT. Its protein is CASSLEPVNTEAFF.

The J gene is TRBJ2-3, the V gene TRBV3-1 (or the pseudogene TRBV3-2); D may be TRBD1 (6 bases). V gave up 2 bases and J gave up 6 bases, with 12 bases separating them. This CDR3 comprises 14 residues. CDR1 and CDR2 (germline): LGHDT, YNNKEL (reference sequence). As DNA, the CDR3 is TGTGCCAGCAGCCAACGGTTTAGGGGGGATACGCAGTATTTT. Translation: CASSQRFRGDTQYF.

This chain joins TRBV11-3 and TRBJ2-1; TRBD2 might be the D (6 bases). Germline CDR1 is SGHNT and CDR2 is YENEEA. V lost 5 bases, J lost 10 bases, and 18 bases lay in between. The CDR3 is made up of 14 amino acids. The CDR3 region is CASSHERATGEQFF. For the CDR3, the DNA is TGTGCCAGCAGCCATGAGCGGGCTACTGGGGAGCAGTTCTTC. Using reference TRBV11-3 and TRBJ2-1 for the parts outside the CDR3, the full variable domain is EAGVVQSPRYKIIEKKQPVAFWCNPISGHNTLYWYLQNLGQGPELLIRYENEEAVDDSQLPKDRFSAERLKGVDSTLKIQPAELGDSAVYLCASSHERATGEQFFGPGTRLTVL.

A note on this clone: Other DNA sequences in this sample translate to the same CDR3. The chain employs TRBV11-3 and TRBJ2-2; no clear D. Per germline, CDR1 SGHNT and CDR2 YENEEA. This CDR3 contains 14 residues. The ends were cut back, 4 bases at V and 1 base at J, with 7 bases in the middle. CDR3 DNA sequence: TGTGCCAGCAGCTCGGGTCGGAACACCGGGGAGCTGTTTTTT. Translating it yields CASSSGRNTGELFF.

The V call is TRBV21-1, the J call TRBJ2-2; TRBD1 is the table's D call, not checked against the DNA. TRBV21-1 is described as a pseudogene. The CDR3 runs to 17 residues. CDR3 nucleotides: TGTGCCAGCAGCAAATCCGGGACAGGGCCGAACACCGGGGAGCTGTTTTTT. Amino acids: CASSKSGTGPNTGELFF.

V gene TRBV28 combines with J gene TRBJ1-5, with D maybe TRBD1 (5 bases). Per the germline V gene, CDR1 is MDHEN and CDR2 is SYDVKM. V was trimmed by 3 bases and J by 7 bases, leaving 16 bases between them. This CDR3 is 15 amino acids long. CDR3 sequence (DNA): TGTGCCAGCAGTTTGGGCCGGGGGAGTCGGCAGCCCCAGCATTTT. Translation gives CASSLGRGSRQPQHF.

The rearrangement joins TRBV3-1 (or the pseudogene TRBV3-2) to TRBJ1-2; unclear D gene. This CDR3 spans 16 amino acids. The ends were cut back, 2 bases at V and 5 bases at J, with 18 bases in the middle. In germline, CDR1 is LGHDT, CDR2 YNNKEL (reference sequence). CDR3 in DNA: TGTGCCAGCAGCCAAAATGGCGGCAGAGGAGGGTATGGCTACACCTTC. Protein sequence: CASSQNGGRGGYGYTF.

J is TRBJ1-3 and V is TRBV2; D gene ambiguous. Germline lookup yields CDR1 SNHLY and CDR2 FYNNEI. Trimming took 8 bases from V and 5 from J, leaving 10 bases between them. This CDR3 contains 12 residues. CDR3 region: CASDEARNTIYF. DNA for the CDR3: TGTGCCAGCGATGAGGCGCGAAACACCATATATTTT.

V usage is TRBV27 and J usage is TRBJ1-2, with 9 positions matching TRBD1. V dropped 5 bases and J dropped 4; count of bases not matched to a gene: 8. The CDR3 is 15 amino acids. From germline, CDR1 is MNHEY and CDR2 SMNVEV (reference sequence). The CDR3, as DNA: TGTGCCAGCAGTCCAACAGGGGGCCCGGTCTATGGCTACACCTTC. Amino acids: CASSPTGGPVYGYTF.

This clone was recorded once. V is TRBV4-1 and J is TRBJ2-2; perhaps TRBD2 as D (5 bases). The V end lost 0 bases, the J end lost 6 bases, and 26 bases lay between the germline ends. Germline CDR1 reads MGHRA; CDR2 reads YSYEKL. The length of the CDR3 is 20 residues. CDR3: CASSQEGSWRLYMNPGELFF. CDR3 nucleotides: TGCGCCAGCAGCCAAGAGGGTAGTTGGAGACTATACATGAATCCCGGGGAGCTGTTTTTT.

The chain is built from TRBV14 and TRBJ1-5; maybe TRBD1 (5 bases). Germline assignment: CDR1 SGHDN and CDR2 FVKESK. Trimming took off 2 bases at V and 4 bases at J, with 6 bases between the two ends. The CDR3 is 13 residues long. The chain's CDR3 is CASSQNRNQPQHF. CDR3 coding DNA: TGTGCCAGCAGCCAAAACAGGAATCAGCCCCAGCATTTT.

The chain uses TRBV13 and TRBJ2-3; 8 bases agree with TRBD2. The CDR3 covers 15 residues. V lost 4 bases to trimming and J lost 4 bases; unmatched junction nucleotides: 7. Germline CDR1 PRHDT, CDR2 FYEKMQ (reference sequence). The DNA for the CDR3 is TGTGCCAGCAGCTACTCGGGGGGGTTGCCAGATACGCAGTATTTT. This encodes CASSYSGGLPDTQYF.

The rearrangement joins TRBV11-2 to TRBJ1-2, with 9 bases lining up with TRBD1. This CDR3 region has 14 residues. Unmatched junction bases numbered 5, after V lost 2 bases and J lost 7 bases. CDR1 and CDR2 from the germline V gene are SGHAT and FQNNGV. The CDR3 DNA reads as TGTGCCAGCAGCTTAACCGGGACAGGGTTTGGCTACACCTTC. It translates to CASSLTGTGFGYTF.

V and J are TRBV19 and TRBJ1-5; weak D call: TRBD1 (5 bases). The V and J ends lost 2 bases and 5 bases respectively, with 19 bases between them. This CDR3 has 17 residues. Germline V lookup: CDR1 LNHDA, CDR2 SQIVND (reference sequence). CDR3 coding DNA: TGTGCCAGTAGTATATGGGTTGTTGGGCAGGGCGATCAGCCCCAGCATTTT. It specifies CASSIWVVGQGDQPQHF.

The J gene is TRBJ1-6, the V gene TRBV28, with TRBD1 matching 7 bases. The germline V gene has CDR1 MDHEN and CDR2 SYDVKM. Germline trimming cut 5 bases from V and 10 bases from J; bases unmatched to any gene: 5. This CDR3 comprises 13 residues. CDR3 region: CASSTTGASPLHF. CDR3 nucleotides: TGTGCCAGCAGTACAACAGGGGCGTCACCCCTCCACTTT.